What follows is one TCR beta chain and its context. Its antigen is undetermined. This sample was included in a study of cytomegalovirus exposure and HLA in healthy donors. The PCR employed 60 Vbeta primers together with 13 Jbeta primers. Using immunoSEQ multiplex PCR, the repertoire was profiled, and TCRdb retains in-frame clones only, with some absent. The sample has about 160,000 clones, and its top ten clones hold 2.1%. Study-level points and caveats: TCR beta V- and J-gene trimming was later associated with a missense DCLRE1C variant. Rare TCR sequences dominated, though some public TCRs recurred in many donors. Specificity of a few CMV-associated chains for CMV antigens was verified in vitro.

Germline values: CDR1 GTSNPN, CDR2 SVGIG (reference sequence). The CDR3 extends over 13 amino acids. Germline trimming cut 5 bases from V and 6 bases from J; bases unmatched to any gene: 5. Sequenced material: PBMCs. The sequence was obtained from a man aged 25 to 45 in good health and CMV-seronegative. This chain connects TRBV30 to TRBJ2-2; 8 nucleotides match TRBD1. Written as DNA, the CDR3 is TGTGCCTGGGGGAGACAGGGGTCCGGGGAGCTGTTTTTT. Translating it yields CAWGRQGSGELFF.